This T cell receptor (beta chain) was recovered during a study of blood T cells in healthy people across ages (dated by TCRdb to between 2015 and 2016). Looking at the study overall: In model experiments, roughly one uniquely barcoded TCR beta cDNA molecule per two T cells was captured by template switching. Using deep sequencing normalized with unique cDNA molecular identifiers, the study measured how TCR beta repertoire diversity changes with age. The donors were split into four age groups: young (average around 15 years), middle-aged (39), aged (about 62) and long-lived (approximately 89). To avoid experimental bias, donors of different ages were distributed randomly across sequencing lanes. Using the same blood draw, the study looked at two additional independent replicas of 1 million unique cDNA reads for two donors, one aged 18 to 30 and the other aged 80 or older. The investigation overall reported the following: Since profiling was done on bulk unsorted PBMCs, naive and antigen-experienced compartments could not be conclusively compared. Compared with the aged group, the long-lived group had more naive CD4+ T cells, fewer expanded clones and increased TCR diversity, suggesting age selection. As age increased, observed TCR beta diversity per million T cells dropped in a roughly linear way, and a significant reduction was already evident by age about 36. Estimates of total diversity from one million sequenced T cells were regarded as lower bounds and underestimates. Observed TCR beta diversity correlated strongly with the percentage of naive T cells measured by flow cytometry. Donor CMV infection status was unknown, potentially confounding age-related changes in expanded clonotypes.

The donors were some 36 Caucasian individuals from Russia, aged about 6 to 95 years, who were systemically healthy. Each donor gave ten milliliters of peripheral blood, collected into EDTA-treated Vacutainer tubes. Ficoll-Paque density-gradient centrifugation was used to isolate PBMCs, with at least 6 million per sample. Total RNA was extracted from PBMCs with Trizol reagent, with at least 5 micrograms obtained per sample. For every donor, flow cytometry on a PBMC aliquot measured the percentage of naive CD45RAhigh/CD27high T cells. The V end loses 7 bases and the J end loses 6 bases, and a stretch of 13 bases separates them. The CDR3 goes from the cysteine to the phenylalanine over 13 residues. Just CDR3 DNA is preserved here, 39 bases in frame from base 1. The germline V gene (reference sequence) sets CDR1 to LNHNV and CDR2 to YYDKDF. Libraries were built with 5' RACE. The sample was run on an Illumina HiSeq 2500. A second PCR of roughly 7 to 11 cycles was performed with a sample-barcoded 5' primer and a J-beta primer mix. Each TCR beta cDNA molecule received a unique molecular identifier from a template-switch 5' adaptor carrying 12 random nucleotides. Each sample yielded at least 3 million CDR3-containing paired-end reads. First-strand cDNA was synthesized from all RNA with the Mint cDNA synthesis kit, primed by a TRBC-specific oligonucleotide. All cDNA was treated with uracil-DNA glycosylase and then went through a first 18-cycle PCR with the universal primers M1SS and BC2_uni_R. Turning to the authors' computational methods: Normalization of each sample was performed by random selection of 1 million high-quality reads, each carrying a distinct molecular identifier. Reads with shared molecular identifiers were discarded instead of being binned into consensus sequences. CDR3 identification, clonotype clustering and error correction used MiTCR with a Q25 quality threshold and the strictest error-elimination algorithm. A nonparametric unseen species model using Euler transformation provided a lower-bound estimate of total TCR beta diversity. TCRdb applied fastp at Q25 and MiXCR to the public reads, then kept only in-frame beta chains. Rows merge per CDR3 protein into single entries with the most common DNA and genes. These V and J calls derive from TCRdb rather than the authors' analysis. This sample gives around 970,000 distinct CDR3 sequences in total; 45% to 60% of them show up just once. The biggest ten clones account for about 21% of the sample.

Worth noting for this clonotype: What this receptor recognizes is not known. Nothing much larger sits one base from this clone, and base qualities are not available.

The rearranged chain carries TRBV15 and TRBJ1-5; no confident D gene assignment can be made. Source material: blood. The TCR comes from a woman in her sixties in good health. The DNA sequence is TGTGCCACCACCCAGTCCCCGTTTCAGCCCCAGCATTTT. This is translated as CATTQSPFQPQHF.